This paragraph reports one T cell receptor (beta chain). Antigen: not known. Trimming removed 10 bases from V and 6 bases from J, with 13 bases in between. This CDR3 is 11 amino acids long. The germline V gene encodes CDR1 SGHNT and CDR2 YYREEE (reference sequence). This entry comes from a study of cytomegalovirus exposure and HLA in healthy donors. Study outcomes and limitations: Reportedly, diagnosis of cytomegalovirus status by the classifier showed high specificity and sensitivity. Whilst most TCR sequences proved rare, a subset of public TCRs occurred across many donors.

Measured with immunoSEQ multiplex PCR; TCRdb has only the in-frame clones, and not every one. The sample lists 150,000 to 200,000 clones, roughly 82% occurring once. Specimen: PBMCs. The sequence derives from a man younger than 35 in good health and CMV-seropositive. J is TRBJ1-2 and V is TRBV5-4; D perhaps matches TRBD1 (5 bases). CDR3 bases: TGTGCCTTTAGCTGGGGGGATGGCTACACCTTC. Its translation: CAFSWGDGYTF.